The T cell receptor beta chain described here comes from a study of shared clonotypes between healthy human individuals. Across the whole study: Per donor, CD8 memory used one plate, CD8 naive used two, CD4 memory used three and CD4 naive used three.

The CDR3 covers 16 residues. CDR1 MNHEY and CDR2 SMNVEV come from the germline V gene (reference sequence). V lost 2 bases to trimming and J lost 0 bases; unmatched junction nucleotides: 3. As for this clone: Its antigen remains unidentified.

Study-level findings and limits: Large depth notwithstanding, sorted-subset sequencing proved incomplete by rarefaction. Memory subsets generally showed lower estimated richness than naive subsets.

The authors ran the assay at deep level. This table comes from immunoSEQ multiplex PCR, and its TCRdb copy is limited to in-frame clones, with some not included. This sample has 2 million to 2.5 million clones, with roughly 90% found just once. This receptor was taken from a man aged 18 to 30 in good health. Some clones in this sample may be carry-over from other donors' samples. The specimen sequenced was naive CD4+ T cells from PBMCs. Documented subset: CD45RA+ positively selected. The V and J genes are TRBV27 and TRBJ2-2; 7 positions match TRBD1. CDR3 region: CASSLRDRANTGELFF. For the CDR3, the DNA is TGTGCCAGCAGTTTAAGGGACAGAGCGAACACCGGGGAGCTGTTTTTT.